This T cell receptor (beta chain) was identified in a study of beta chain features in type 1 diabetes. General study results and limits: The cDNA sequencing approach could over-represent high-TCR-expressing cells. Moderate yet significant TCRB CDR3 shortening was seen in Type 1 diabetes patients in all four CD4+ subsets.

In the case of this clone: What it binds is not known.

A CD45RO/CCR7/CD25/CD127/CD95/CD27 panel sorted naive, central memory, regulatory and stem cell-like memory CD4+ cells. The authors reverse transcribed all of the isolated RNA, so sequencing captured expressed TCRB transcripts. Sequencing used immunoSEQ multiplex PCR; TCRdb keeps in-frame clones, though not all of them. This sample has about 650,000 clones, with around 11% found just once. The V gene lost 3 bases and the J gene lost 7 bases, with 19 bases spanning the gap. The CDR3 totals 16 residues. Germline lookup yields CDR1 WNHNN and CDR2 SYGVQD (reference sequence). Source material: naive CD4+ T cells from blood. The chain links TRBV10-1 to TRBJ1-5; D is possibly TRBD1 (6 bases). The sequence came from a man in his thirties or forties with type 1 diabetes. DNA for the CDR3: TGCGCCAGCAGTGACTTAGACAGGTTCGTCAGACAGCCCCAGCATTTT. Protein sequence: CASSDLDRFVRQPQHF.